Each of the 24 T cell receptor beta chains below was sequenced from the same sample in a study of blood T cells in healthy people across ages. A second about 7 to 11 cycle PCR used barcoded and J-beta primers. One entry per CDR3 protein results from TCRdb running MiXCR on the 5' RACE reads. Of nearly 1 million distinct CDR3 sequences listed, 45% to 60% are singletons. Sequencing was carried out using blood. These receptors all stem from a woman aged 60-75 years in good health.

This chain uses TRBV20-1 with TRBJ2-4, with 9 bases lining up with TRBD2. The J call could be wrong; TRBJ2-7 is a better fit for the DNA end. The CDR3 runs 15 residues. Looked up from germline, CDR1 is DFQATT and CDR2 is SNEGSKA (reference sequence). The CDR3 coding sequence is TGCAGTGCTAGAAGGGGGCTAGCGGGATGGTACGAGCAGTACTTC. Protein sequence: CSARRGLAGWYEQYF.

The gene calls are TRBV15 and TRBJ1-2, with D possibly matching TRBD1 (5 bases). The CDR3 runs to 15 residues. Germline values: CDR1 LNHNV, CDR2 YYDKDF (reference sequence). Trimming shortened V by 3 bases and J by 5 bases, and 16 bases separated the two germline ends. CDR3: CATSRTGTSGYGYTF. DNA of the CDR3: TGTGCCACCAGCAGGACGGGGACGAGTGGGTATGGCTACACCTTC.

V usage is TRBV18 and J usage is TRBJ2-3; the match to TRBD2 covers 7 bases. The CDR3 is 18 amino acids. Germline loops: CDR1 KGHSH, CDR2 LQKENI. The V segment lost 5 bases and the J segment 0 bases; nucleotides outside the gene matches: 14. The CDR3 reads CASSALLGAAGSTDTQYF. The CDR3 region has the DNA TGTGCCAGCTCAGCTCTCCTAGGGGCAGCGGGAAGCACAGATACGCAGTATTTT.

This clonotype was seen a few times. The V and J genes are TRBV7-9 and TRBJ2-5; D is uncertain. The germline CDR1 and CDR2 sequences are SEHNR and FQNEAQ (reference sequence). V lost 1 base and J 0 bases, leaving 15 bases between the germline ends. CDR3 size: 17 residues. DNA for the CDR3: TGTGCCAGCAGCTTAGGGCTGGGGATTAGCCACCAAGAGACCCAGTACTTC. Translation gives CASSLGLGISHQETQYF.

The J gene is TRBJ2-5, the V gene TRBV4-1; no definite D call. The J call may be mistaken, given a closer DNA end match to TRBJ2-7. Germline V gene data show CDR1 as MGHRA and CDR2 as YSYEKL. This CDR3 has 12 residues. CDR3 DNA: TGCGCCAGCAGCCCAGCCCCTCTCGAGCAGTACTTC. This sequence encodes CASSPAPLEQYF.

The chain is built from TRBV3-1 and TRBJ2-1; a weak D match, TRBD1 (6 bases). CDR1 is LGHDT, CDR2 YNNKEL, per germline (reference sequence). This CDR3 has 14 amino acids. V was clipped by 4 bases and J by 7 bases, with 14 bases between them. The CDR3 is CASSLQTGSNEQFF. CDR3 nucleotides: TGTGCCAGCAGCCTGCAAACAGGGTCGAATGAGCAGTTCTTC.

This rearrangement joins TRBV18 to TRBJ2-4; weak D call: TRBD2 (5 bases). The CDR3 sequence is 16 residues long. Germline loops: CDR1 KGHSH, CDR2 LQKENI. V was pared by 2 bases and J by 0 bases, with 11 bases between. The CDR3: CASSPIADLAKNIQYF. In nucleotides, the CDR3 is TGTGCCAGCTCACCAATCGCGGACTTAGCCAAAAACATTCAGTACTTC.

This clonotype was detected only a few times. This rearrangement joins TRBV20-1 to TRBJ2-1, with D possibly being TRBD1 (5 bases). The CDR3 has 15 amino acids. The germline V gene encodes CDR1 DFQATT and CDR2 SNEGSKA (reference sequence). Trimming left V 5 bases short and J 1 base short, with 15 bases between. The CDR3 is CSADRLLRSYNEQFF. The DNA of the CDR3 is TGCAGTGCTGACAGACTTCTAAGGTCCTACAATGAGCAGTTCTTC.

This clonotype turned up a few times. This chain links TRBV3-1 with TRBJ2-7; D call uncertain. The CDR3 spans 13 residues. Trimming shortened V by 7 bases and J by 6 bases, and 16 bases separated the two germline ends. Per germline, CDR1 LGHDT and CDR2 YNNKEL (reference sequence). Written as DNA, the CDR3 is TGTGCCAGCACCACCGGCCTCTCGGGCGAGCAGTACTTC. This encodes CASTTGLSGEQYF.

Concerning this clonotype itself: The germline gene is not matched at one end of the junction; a read error may be the cause. The rearrangement uses TRBV4-3 and TRBJ2-7; D could derive from TRBD1 or TRBD2 (7 bases each). Germline values: CDR1 LGHNA, CDR2 YSLEER. This CDR3 has 15 amino acids. DNA of the CDR3: TGCGCCAGCAGCGAAGACGGGACAGCGGGGTCCGAGCAGTACTTC. Its protein is CASSEDGTAGSEQYF.

For the CDR3, the DNA is TGCGCCAGCAGCCCGATTGGGGACGCGACCTCTGCAACTAATGAAAAACTGTTTTTT. Translated, it gives CASSPIGDATSATNEKLFF. The V gene is TRBV4-1, the J gene TRBJ1-4; tentative D call: TRBD1 (5 bases). This CDR3 comprises 19 residues. With 4 bases removed from V and 0 bases from J, the gap between germline ends came to 21 bases. Germline lookup yields CDR1 MGHRA and CDR2 YSYEKL.

The J gene is TRBJ2-7, the V gene TRBV7-2, with 8 bases matching TRBD2. The junction had 8 bases not matched to a gene; V was cut back by 5 bases and J by 5 bases. Germline V gene sequence: CDR1 SGHTA, CDR2 FQGNSA. The CDR3 covers 14 residues. CDR3 in DNA: TGTGCCAGCAGCCCCAGCGGGAGCACCAACGAGCAGTACTTC. This encodes CASSPSGSTNEQYF.

The gene calls are TRBV28 and TRBJ1-6; D ambiguous. Deletions cut 7 bases from V and 3 bases from J, with 7 bases between. CDR3 size: 13 residues. Per the germline V gene, CDR1 is MDHEN and CDR2 is SYDVKM. Here the CDR3 DNA reads TGTGCCAGCAATGGATACTATAATTCACCCCTCCACTTT. Protein product: CASNGYYNSPLHF.

The genes are TRBV6-2 or TRBV6-3 and TRBJ2-7, with 7 bases identical to TRBD2. Germline assignment: CDR1 MNHEY and CDR2 SVGEGT. CDR3 size: 17 residues. V lost 6 bases to trimming and J lost 3 bases; unmatched junction nucleotides: 17. The CDR3 bases are TGTGCCAGCAGCGTCCCGAGAGTCGGGGGGATCCGCTACGAGCAGTACTTC. It yields the protein CASSVPRVGGIRYEQYF.

This clonotype was detected once. At one end the junction does not follow the germline gene, possibly because of a read error. This chain connects TRBV27 to TRBJ2-5; possibly TRBD1 for D (6 bases). From germline, CDR1 is MNHEY and CDR2 SMNVEV (reference sequence). The CDR3 is 13 amino acids. The CDR3 region has the DNA TGTGCCAGCAGTCCCCAGGGACAAGAGGCCCAGTACTTC. Amino acids: CASSPQGQEAQYF.

The V and J genes are TRBV7-8 and TRBJ2-4; TRBD1 might be the D (6 bases). Judging by the DNA end, TRBJ2-5 fits better; the J call may be wrong. Germline V gene data show CDR1 as SGHVS and CDR2 as FQNEAQ. This CDR3 contains 16 residues. The CDR3: CASSNHRVTRLETQYF. In DNA form, the CDR3 reads TGTGCCAGCAGCAACCACAGGGTGACTCGCCTTGAGACCCAGTACTTC.

The V call is TRBV4-1, the J call TRBJ2-1; D is unresolved. The CDR3 spans 17 residues. Per germline, CDR1 MGHRA and CDR2 YSYEKL. Trimming pared 0 bases from V and 5 bases from J, leaving 17 bases between. Written as DNA, the CDR3 is TGCGCCAGCAGCCAAGATGAGACGAGACGTAAGGACAATGAGCAGTTCTTC. It translates to CASSQDETRRKDNEQFF.

This clonotype was counted a few times. In DNA, the CDR3 is TGTGCCAGCAGCTCGAGAGGGGCGGGAGGGTCTCATACCCCATATACGCAGTATTTT. Translated: CASSSRGAGGSHTPYTQYF. The chain uses TRBV7-2 and TRBJ2-3, with 9 bases matching TRBD2. Per germline, CDR1 SGHTA and CDR2 FQGNSA. V lost 4 bases to trimming and J lost 7 bases; unmatched junction nucleotides: 21. The CDR3 totals 19 residues.

This chain joins TRBV5-6 and TRBJ1-2; D might be TRBD1 (5 bases). The CDR3 covers 14 residues. Trimming removed 0 bases at V and 7 bases at J, with 13 bases between. Germline V gene sequence: CDR1 SGHDT, CDR2 YYEEEE. CDR3 amino acids: CASSLVAGHSGYTF. The CDR3 coding sequence is TGTGCCAGCAGCTTGGTTGCAGGGCATTCTGGCTACACCTTC.

The chain is built from TRBV4-1 and TRBJ1-2; D unresolved. The CDR3 consists of 17 residues. Trimming cost V 2 bases and J 6 bases, with 22 bases left between them. Per germline, CDR1 MGHRA and CDR2 YSYEKL. CDR3 sequence: CASSQMAVVGPRNGYTF. CDR3 DNA sequence: TGCGCCAGCAGCCAAATGGCGGTGGTAGGGCCAAGGAATGGCTACACCTTC.

The table lists this clonotype with a few counts. This chain connects TRBV9 to TRBJ1-2; D is possibly TRBD1 (5 bases). Trimming removed 4 bases at V and 7 bases at J, with 23 bases between. Germline lookup yields CDR1 SGDLS and CDR2 YYNGEE. This CDR3 spans 16 amino acids. Written as DNA, the CDR3 is TGTGCCAGCAGCCCTACGCAGGGCGGGTATTCGGGTGGCTACACCTTC. As protein: CASSPTQGGYSGGYTF.

This clonotype was seen a few times. The chain is built from TRBV5-1 and TRBJ2-1; D may be TRBD2 (5 bases). V gave up 4 bases and J gave up 7 bases, with 12 bases separating them. Per the germline V gene, CDR1 is SGHRS and CDR2 is YFSETQ. The length of the CDR3 is 13 residues. This chain's CDR3 is CASSPLWRNEQFF. The CDR3 DNA is TGCGCCAGCAGCCCCCTTTGGAGGAATGAGCAGTTCTTC.

The chain combines TRBV6-1 with TRBJ2-7, with TRBD1 matching 9 bases. This CDR3 is 12 amino acids long. Looked up from germline, CDR1 is MNHNS and CDR2 is SASEGT. J lost 7 bases, V lost 7 bases, and 5 bases had no gene match. CDR3 DNA: TGTGCCAGCATGTGGACAGGGGATGAGCAGTACTTC. Amino acids: CASMWTGDEQYF.

The gene calls are TRBV7-2 and TRBJ2-3, with D possibly being TRBD1 or TRBD2 (5 bases each). CDR1 and CDR2 (germline): SGHTA, FQGNSA. Trimming took 7 bases from V and 1 from J, leaving 21 bases between them. The CDR3 runs 17 residues. DNA for the CDR3: TGTGCCAGCAACTCCCCGGGGCGGCAAACTCGCACAGATACGCAGTATTTT. Protein: CASNSPGRQTRTDTQYF.